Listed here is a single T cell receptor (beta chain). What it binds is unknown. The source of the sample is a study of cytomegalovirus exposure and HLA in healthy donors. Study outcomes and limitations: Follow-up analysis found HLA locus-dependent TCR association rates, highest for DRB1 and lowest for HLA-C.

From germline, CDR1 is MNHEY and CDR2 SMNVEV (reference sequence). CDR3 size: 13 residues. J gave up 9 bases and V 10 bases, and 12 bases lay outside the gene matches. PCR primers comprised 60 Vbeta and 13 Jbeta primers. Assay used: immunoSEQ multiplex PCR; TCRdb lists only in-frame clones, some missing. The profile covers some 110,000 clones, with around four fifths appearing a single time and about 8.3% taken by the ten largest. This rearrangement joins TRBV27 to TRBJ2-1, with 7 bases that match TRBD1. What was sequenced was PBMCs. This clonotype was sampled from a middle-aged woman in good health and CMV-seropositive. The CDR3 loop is CANKGQAMSEQFF. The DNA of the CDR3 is TGTGCCAATAAAGGACAGGCCATGAGTGAGCAGTTCTTC.